Only a few counts were recorded for the clone carrying this T cell receptor beta chain. CDR3 length: 14 residues. Germline loops: CDR1 MDHEN, CDR2 SYDVKM. Trimming shortened V by 6 bases and J by 1 base, and 12 bases separated the two germline ends. This sample was included in a study of blood T cell repertoires in COVID-19. The overall study: COVID-19 samples, acute and convalescent, were from the United States, Italy and Spain. T cells, B-cell-depleted T cells, or PBMCs provided the cDNA or gDNA that served as material.

As handled by the study authors: The authors estimated nucleated cell counts from reference gene primer amplification. The protocol was immunoSEQ multiplex PCR, while the TCRdb copy is restricted to in-frame clones and leaves out a portion. The D gene and trimming were derived from the DNA, and the V and J assignments and clone size from that table. Among around 30,000 clones listed, roughly nine tenths were seen once. The rearrangement joins TRBV28 to TRBJ1-2, with D possibly matching TRBD1 (6 bases). This TCR came from a human donor in a cohort sampled during active COVID-19. Sequenced input: peripheral blood. CDR3 coding DNA: TGTGCCAGCAGGCCCCAGGGGTTTAACTATGGCTACACCTTC. Encoded protein: CASRPQGFNYGYTF.